This is a list of T cell receptor beta chains from one sample in a study of blood T cell repertoires in COVID-19. Sequenced by immunoSEQ multiplex PCR; TCRdb stores in-frame clones only, minus some. The sample has about 98,000 clones; around nine tenths are singletons. The sequenced sample was peripheral blood. These receptors were obtained from a man in his fifties or sixties with active or convalescent COVID-19. The CDR3 runs from the conserved cysteine through the conserved F or W. The D gene is left open where the match is weak. Expanded clones are given a class, and other clones once, few, many or no size at all.

D: TRBD1; size: NA; V: TRBV4-3; J: TRBJ1-4; DNA: TGCGCCAGCAGCCTGACGACAGGGTCGGATGAAAAACTGTTTTTT; CDR3: CASSLTTGSDEKLFF
D: TRBD1; size: NA; V: TRBV19; J: TRBJ2-6; DNA: TGTGCCAGTAGTATGCAGGGGGCCGGGGCCAACGTCCTGACTTTC; CDR3: CASSMQGAGANVLTF
D: NA; size: NA; V: TRBV19; J: TRBJ1-3; DNA: TGTGCCAGTAGACCAAACAGCTCTGGAAACACCATATATTTT; CDR3: CASRPNSSGNTIYF
D: NA; size: few; V: TRBV12-2; J: TRBJ1-2; DNA: TGTGCAAGTCGCTTACCTCATGGCTACACCTTC; CDR3: CASRLPHGYTF
D: TRBD1; size: NA; V: TRBV7-2; J: TRBJ1-5; DNA: TGTGCCAGCAGCCCGGACAGGGGTCAGCCCCAGCATTTT; CDR3: CASSPDRGQPQHF
D: TRBD1; size: NA; V: TRBV27; J: TRBJ1-3; DNA: TGTGCCAGCAGTTTATCGCCCCCGGACAGGGGAAACACCATATATTTT; CDR3: CASSLSPPDRGNTIYF
D: TRBD1; size: NA; V: TRBV28; J: TRBJ1-2; DNA: TGTGCCAGCAGTTTCTCTACCGGGACAGGGAAAGGCTACACCTTC; CDR3: CASSFSTGTGKGYTF
D: TRBD1; size: NA; V: TRBV5-1; J: TRBJ1-1; DNA: TGCGCCAGCAGATCGACAGGGTTGAACACTGAAGCTTTCTTT; CDR3: CASRSTGLNTEAFF
D: TRBD1; size: NA; V: TRBV7-9; J: TRBJ1-5; DNA: TGTGCCAGCAGCTCCTCGGGAGGGGGCTTCAATCAGCCCCAGCATTTT; CDR3: CASSSSGGGFNQPQHF
D: NA; size: NA; V: TRBV21-1; J: TRBJ2-5; DNA: TGTGCCAGCAGCAAAGGGGCGGGGCCCAAGGAAGAGACCCAGTACTTC; CDR3: CASSKGAGPKEETQYF
D: TRBD1; size: once; V: TRBV7-8; J: TRBJ2-5; DNA: TGTGCCAGCAGCTGGGGACAGGGGGCAGGAGAGACCCAGTACTTC; CDR3: CASSWGQGAGETQYF
D: NA; size: NA; V: TRBV7-9; J: TRBJ2-1; DNA: TGTGCCAGCAGCCCAACACAGTTCCCCTTCTACAATGAGCAGTTCTTC; CDR3: CASSPTQFPFYNEQFF
D: NA; size: NA; V: TRBV5-1; J: TRBJ1-4; DNA: TGCGCCAGCAGCATAGCAACTAATGAAAAACTGTTTTTT; CDR3: CASSIATNEKLFF
D: TRBD1; size: NA; V: TRBV28; J: TRBJ1-6; DNA: TGTGCCAGCAGTTTATGGCAACAGGGGGTCCCTAATTCACCCCTCCACTTT; CDR3: CASSLWQQGVPNSPLHF
D: NA; size: NA; V: TRBV6-1; J: TRBJ1-1; DNA: TGTGCCAGCAGTGAAGCTCAGGGTAAACCGAACACTGAAGCTTTCTTT; CDR3: CASSEAQGKPNTEAFF
D: TRBD1; size: NA; V: TRBV29-1; J: TRBJ1-5; DNA: TGCAGCGTTGGAGAGGGGGCCGGTCAGCCCCAGCATTTT; CDR3: CSVGEGAGQPQHF
D: TRBD1; size: NA; V: TRBV19; J: TRBJ1-5; DNA: TGTGCCAGTAGTGGACCGGGACAGGGGGCGAGGCAGCCCCAGCATTTT; CDR3: CASSGPGQGARQPQHF
D: NA; size: once; V: TRBV4-3; J: TRBJ2-5; DNA: TGCGCCAGCAGCCAAGATCGAGGGCGGAAAGAGACCCAGTACTTC; CDR3: CASSQDRGRKETQYF
D: NA; size: NA; V: TRBV9; J: TRBJ2-5; DNA: TGTGCCAGCAGCGTAGAACAGGGCGGGGAGACCCAGTACTTC; CDR3: CASSVEQGGETQYF
D: NA; size: NA; V: TRBV6-1; J: TRBJ1-6; DNA: TGTGCCAGCAGTGCGGACAGACTAAACTATAATTCACCCCTCCACTTT; CDR3: CASSADRLNYNSPLHF
D: NA; size: NA; V: TRBV7-2; J: TRBJ2-1; DNA: TGTGCCAGCAGCTTAGACCAGGGTGGTAATGAGCAGTTCTTC; CDR3: CASSLDQGGNEQFF
D: TRBD1; size: NA; V: TRBV19; J: TRBJ1-2; DNA: TGTGCCAGTAGTATATCGCAGGGGGCGGACTATGGCTACACCTTC; CDR3: CASSISQGADYGYTF
D: NA; size: NA; V: TRBV10-2; J: TRBJ1-1; DNA: TGCGCCAGCAGTGAGTCGACGGGGTATATATCTGAAGCTTTCTTT; CDR3: CASSESTGYISEAFF
D: TRBD1; size: NA; V: TRBV19; J: TRBJ2-1; DNA: TGTGCCAGTAGTCACAGGGGTGAGCAGTTCTTC; CDR3: CASSHRGEQFF
D: TRBD1; size: NA; V: TRBV6-6; J: TRBJ2-5; DNA: TGTGCCAGCAGCTCACAGGGGAGCGAGACCCAGTACTTC; CDR3: CASSSQGSETQYF
D: TRBD1; size: NA; V: TRBV6-5; J: TRBJ1-2; DNA: TGTGCCAGCAGTTCGACAGGGGGCGCGACCGGCTACACCTTC; CDR3: CASSSTGGATGYTF
D: TRBD2; size: NA; V: TRBV6-6; J: TRBJ2-3; DNA: TGTGCCAGCAGTCCCGAGGTAGCGGGAGGCGCTACGCAGTATTTT; CDR3: CASSPEVAGGATQYF
D: NA; size: once; V: TRBV6-5; J: TRBJ1-6; DNA: TGTGCCAGCAGTTACCTCTCGCCAGGGGACAATTCACCCCTCCACTTT; CDR3: CASSYLSPGDNSPLHF
D: TRBD2; size: NA; V: TRBV7-2; J: TRBJ2-5; DNA: TGTGCCAGCAGCCTACCCGGGGGGAAGACCCAGTACTTC; CDR3: CASSLPGGKTQYF
D: TRBD2; size: NA; V: TRBV9; J: TRBJ2-1; DNA: TGTGCCAGCAGCGAAGGACTAGCGGGGGTTACGAGCTCCTACAATGAGCAGTTCTTC; CDR3: CASSEGLAGVTSSYNEQFF
D: NA; size: once; V: TRBV18; J: TRBJ2-7; DNA: TGTGCCAGCTCACCAGGGCAGGGTGGAGACGAGCAGTACTTC; CDR3: CASSPGQGGDEQYF
D: NA; size: NA; V: TRBV2; J: TRBJ1-1; DNA: TGTGCCGGCCGAGGGGTTCGGGGGTTTACTGAAGCTTTCTTT; CDR3: CAGRGVRGFTEAFF
D: NA; size: NA; V: TRBV19; J: TRBJ1-1; DNA: TGTGCCAGTAGTGGGGAACAGGTATTGGTGACTGAAGCTTTCTTT; CDR3: CASSGEQVLVTEAFF
D: NA; size: few; V: TRBV12-3/TRBV12-4; J: TRBJ1-5; DNA: TGTGCCAGCAGTTTCTTGTCGGATCAGCCCCAGCATTTT; CDR3: CASSFLSDQPQHF
D: NA; size: NA; V: TRBV30; J: TRBJ1-1; DNA: TGTGCCTGGACTTATCCGGGAACAGTGGGCACTGAAGCTTTCTTT; CDR3: CAWTYPGTVGTEAFF
D: NA; size: NA; V: TRBV28; J: TRBJ2-5; DNA: TGTGCCAGCAGATCAGGGATACAAGAGACCCAGTACTTC; CDR3: CASRSGIQETQYF
D: TRBD1; size: NA; V: TRBV5-1; J: TRBJ1-1; DNA: TGCGCCAGCAGCCCAGTAAACCTCCTGACAGGGGGCACTGAAGCTTTCTTT; CDR3: CASSPVNLLTGGTEAFF
D: TRBD2; size: NA; V: TRBV4-3; J: TRBJ2-3; DNA: TGCGCCAGCAGCATAACGGCGGGGGGAAGGACAGATACGCAGTATTTT; CDR3: CASSITAGGRTDTQYF
D: NA; size: NA; V: TRBV12-5; J: TRBJ2-2; DNA: TGTGCTAGTGGTTTAGGGGCGCTTGACACCGGGGAGCTGTTTTTT; CDR3: CASGLGALDTGELFF
D: NA; size: NA; V: TRBV6-2/TRBV6-3; J: TRBJ2-1; DNA: TGTGCCAGCAGTAACCTAGCGCCTTTCCACTACAATGAGCAGTTCTTC; CDR3: CASSNLAPFHYNEQFF
D: NA; size: NA; V: TRBV21-1; J: TRBJ1-6; DNA: TGTGCCAGCAGCAAAGAACCCCTGCACCGCACTCATAATTCACCCCTCCACTTT; CDR3: CASSKEPLHRTHNSPLHF
D: NA; size: NA; V: TRBV18; J: TRBJ2-3; DNA: TGTGCCAGCTCACCTCGGGACAAGGGGACAGATACGCAGTATTTT; CDR3: CASSPRDKGTDTQYF